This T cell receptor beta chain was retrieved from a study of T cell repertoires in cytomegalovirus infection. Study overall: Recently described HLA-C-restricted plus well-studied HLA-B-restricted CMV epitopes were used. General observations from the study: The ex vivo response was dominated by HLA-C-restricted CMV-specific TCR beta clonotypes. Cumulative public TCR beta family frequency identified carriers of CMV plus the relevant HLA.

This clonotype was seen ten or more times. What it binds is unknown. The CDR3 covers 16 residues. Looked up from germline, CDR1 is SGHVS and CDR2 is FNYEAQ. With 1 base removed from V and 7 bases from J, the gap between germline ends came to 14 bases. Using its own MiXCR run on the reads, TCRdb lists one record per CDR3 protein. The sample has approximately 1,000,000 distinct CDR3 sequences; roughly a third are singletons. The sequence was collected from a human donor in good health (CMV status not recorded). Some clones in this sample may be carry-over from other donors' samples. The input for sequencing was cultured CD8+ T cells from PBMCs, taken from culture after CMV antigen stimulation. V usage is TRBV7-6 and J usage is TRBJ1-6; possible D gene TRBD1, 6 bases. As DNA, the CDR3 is TGTGCCAGCAGCTTAGGGCTGAACAGGGAAAATTCACCCCTCCACTTT. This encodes CASSLGLNRENSPLHF.